These 32 T cell receptor beta chains were sequenced from one sample in a study of beta chain features in type 1 diabetes. Expressed TCRB transcripts were sequenced because the entire RNA isolate underwent reverse transcription. The method was immunoSEQ multiplex PCR; TCRdb's version includes in-frame clones alone and lacks a portion of them. The sample includes roughly 300,000 clones, about 15% of them seen just once. Material: central memory CD4+ T cells from blood. The receptor source for this set is a man aged 30-40 years in good health.

This clone has just a few counts. V and J are TRBV9 and TRBJ1-3; no firm D call. Germline V gene lookup returns CDR1 SGDLS and CDR2 YYNGEE. V lost 2 bases and J lost 0, with 3 bases in between. The length of the CDR3 is 13 residues. The CDR3 DNA sequence: TGTGCCAGCAGCGTGTCCTCTGGAAACACCATATATTTT. Its protein product is CASSVSSGNTIYF.

This clone has a handful of counts. At the DNA level, this CDR3 is encoded by other sequences in the same sample as well. This sequence joins TRBV4-2 and TRBJ2-3; no clear D gene. The CDR3 runs 11 residues. Per germline, CDR1 LGHNA and CDR2 YNFKEQ. The V end lost 4 bases, the J end lost 3 bases, and 2 bases lay between the germline ends. The DNA for the CDR3 is TGTGCCAGCAGCCCAACAGATACGCAGTATTTT. Encoded protein: CASSPTDTQYF.

This clone was counted a few times. J is TRBJ2-5 and V is TRBV5-1; a weak D match, TRBD1 (5 bases). This CDR3 is 14 amino acids long. CDR1 is SGHRS, CDR2 YFSETQ, per germline. V was pared by 3 bases and J by 2 bases, with 11 bases between. The chain's CDR3 is CASSYARQQETQYF. The CDR3 bases are TGCGCCAGCAGCTACGCACGACAGCAAGAGACCCAGTACTTC.

This clone came up a few times. CDR3 sequence reads: CAWRTPRASSTDTQYF. The CDR3 coding sequence is TGTGCCTGGAGGACCCCACGGGCTTCTAGCACAGATACGCAGTATTTT. The chain has TRBV30 and TRBJ2-3; D is unclear. V was pared by 3 bases and J by 0 bases, with 16 bases between. This CDR3 is built from 16 residues. Germline values: CDR1 GTSNPN, CDR2 SVGIG (reference sequence). Full variable domain (outside the CDR3, taken from reference TRBV30 and TRBJ2-3): SQTIHQWPATLVQPVGSPLSLECTVEGTSNPNLYWYRQAAGRGLQLLFYSVGIGQISSEVPQNLSASRPQDRQFILSSKKLLLSDSGFYLCAWRTPRASSTDTQYFGPGTRLTVL.

The chain combines TRBV18 with TRBJ1-1; 10 bases match TRBD1. The V gene's germline CDR1 is KGHSH and CDR2 LQKENI. The CDR3 is 17 amino acids. The ends lost 1 base at V and 0 bases at J; junction bases unmatched: 5. The CDR3 sequence is CASSPRDRGGMNTEAFF. For the CDR3, the DNA is TGTGCCAGCTCACCACGGGACAGGGGAGGGATGAACACTGAAGCTTTCTTT.

At least ten counts were recorded for this clone. The DNA of the CDR3 is TGTGCCAGCAGCCGGGGATTCACTAGCGGGGGGCTCAGTGGGTTCTTC. Translated: CASSRGFTSGGLSGFF. The chain carries TRBV11-2 and TRBJ2-1, with 12 bases aligning to TRBD2. With 5 bases clipped from V and 15 bases from J, the junction kept 17 bases outside the gene matches. This CDR3 spans 16 amino acids. The germline V gene encodes CDR1 SGHAT and CDR2 FQNNGV.

This clone was recorded at least ten times. CDR3: CASSHTTGANNEQFF. In DNA form, the CDR3 reads TGCGCCAGCAGCCATACAACCGGGGCAAACAATGAGCAGTTCTTC. The chain uses TRBV4-3 and TRBJ2-1; D is perhaps TRBD1 or TRBD2 (5 bases each). The V gene lost 3 bases and the J gene lost 5 bases, with 14 bases spanning the gap. The length of the CDR3 is 15 residues. Germline V gives CDR1 LGHNA, CDR2 YSLEER.

This clone was seen only a few times. The genes are TRBV7-3 and TRBJ2-1; 8 bases agree with TRBD2. The CDR3 consists of 16 residues. Trimming removed 1 base from V and 3 bases from J; junction bases left unmatched: 5. Germline V gene data show CDR1 as SGHTA and CDR2 as FQGTGA. The CDR3 nucleotides read TGTGCCAGCAGCTTAAACGCAGCGGGAGACTACAATGAGCAGTTCTTC. The encoded protein is CASSLNAAGDYNEQFF.

This clone has only a few counts. V and J are TRBV6-1 and TRBJ1-5, with D tentatively TRBD1 (6 bases). Trimming took off 6 bases at V and 6 bases at J, with 15 bases between the two ends. The CDR3 has 14 residues. The germline CDR1 and CDR2 sequences are MNHNS and SASEGT. This CDR3 is CASRPQGIGQPQHF. In DNA form, the CDR3 reads TGTGCCAGCAGACCCCAGGGGATCGGTCAGCCCCAGCATTTT.

The chain links TRBV4-2 to TRBJ2-7, with 14 bases that match TRBD2. The V and J ends lost 0 bases and 1 base, in that order; junction bases with no gene match: 11. CDR3 length: 20 residues. Germline lookup yields CDR1 LGHNA and CDR2 YNFKEQ. CDR3 DNA: TGTGCCAGCAGCCAAGACGATGGGACTAGCGGGAGAGTAGAGTCCTACGAGCAGTACGTC. The encoded protein is CASSQDDGTSGRVESYEQYV.

A few counts support this clone. The V and J genes are TRBV25-1 and TRBJ1-1; no firm D call. The CDR3 extends over 12 amino acids. CDR1 and CDR2 from the germline V gene are MGHDK and SYGVNS. Trimming took 2 bases from V and 5 from J, leaving 6 bases between them. Here the CDR3 reads CASSEVGTEAFF. DNA for the CDR3: TGTGCCAGCAGTGAAGTGGGGACTGAAGCTTTCTTT. The full variable domain, rest sourced from reference TRBV25-1 and TRBJ1-1, is EADIYQTPRYLVIGTGKKITLECSQTMGHDKMYWYQQDPGMELHLIHYSYGVNSTEKGDLSSESTVSRIRTEHFPLTLESARPSHTSQYLCASSEVGTEAFFGQGTRLTVV.

The sample holds a few counts of this clone. The chain links TRBV15 to TRBJ1-5; D ambiguous. CDR1 LNHNV and CDR2 YYDKDF come from the germline V gene (reference sequence). CDR3 length: 15 residues. Trimming removed 0 bases from V and 1 base from J, with 7 bases in between. The CDR3 bases are TGTGCCACCAGCAGAGATCAGGACAGCAATCAGCCCCAGCATTTT. This gives the protein CATSRDQDSNQPQHF.

This clone was recorded a few times. The genes are TRBV30 and TRBJ2-2; 7 bases match TRBD1. V lost 4 bases and J lost 2; bases outside the gene matches: 4. The CDR3 loop spans 14 amino acids. Germline V gene lookup returns CDR1 GTSNPN and CDR2 SVGIG (reference sequence). The CDR3 DNA reads as TGTGCCTGGAAGGGGGACAGCAACACCGGGGAGCTGTTTTTT. This encodes CAWKGDSNTGELFF.

This clone was observed a few times. V and J are TRBV28 and TRBJ1-2, with D perhaps TRBD1 (5 bases). Looked up from germline, CDR1 is MDHEN and CDR2 is SYDVKM. The CDR3 runs to 15 residues. V lost 6 bases to trimming and J lost 4 bases, with 18 bases between them. Here the CDR3 reads CASRPRPRGGYGYTF. The CDR3 region has the DNA TGTGCCAGCAGGCCTCGACCGCGTGGGGGCTATGGCTACACCTTC.

This clone was observed at least ten times. The chain couples TRBV10-3 to TRBJ1-4; TRBD1 aligns across 7 bases. Germline assignment: CDR1 ENHRY and CDR2 SYGVKD. Unmatched junction bases numbered 6, after V lost 4 bases and J lost 7 bases. The CDR3 contains 14 residues. The CDR3 loop reads CAISGTGGFEKLFF. The DNA for the CDR3 is TGTGCCATCAGTGGGACAGGAGGTTTTGAAAAACTGTTTTTT.

The chain links TRBV5-1 to TRBJ2-1; no reliable D call. CDR1 is SGHRS, CDR2 YFSETQ, per germline. The CDR3 runs 12 residues. Trimming took off 4 bases at V and 8 bases at J, with 10 bases between the two ends. The CDR3 region has the DNA TGCGCCAGCAGCGTGTCCGGCGATGAGCAGTTCTTC. Protein sequence: CASSVSGDEQFF.

J is TRBJ2-2 and V is TRBV7-2; no reliable D call. V shed 2 bases and J shed 6 bases, with 13 bases lying between them. The CDR3 contains 15 residues. Germline assignment: CDR1 SGHTA and CDR2 FQGNSA. This CDR3 is CASSLLKGLAGELFF. In DNA, the CDR3 is TGTGCCAGCAGCTTATTAAAGGGCCTGGCCGGGGAGCTGTTTTTT.

This clone was found a few times. The chain couples TRBV5-4 to TRBJ2-5; TRBD2 might be the D (5 bases). The end of the DNA is better explained by TRBJ2-7, so the J call may be wrong. The CDR3 extends over 12 amino acids. Looked up from germline, CDR1 is SGHNT and CDR2 is YYREEE (reference sequence). The CDR3 bases are TGTGCCAGCAGCTTGCGGGGCTACGAGCAGTACTTC. Amino acids: CASSLRGYEQYF.

This clone was found a few times. The chain uses TRBV28 and TRBJ2-7; 13 bases are a match to TRBD2. The CDR3 consists of 14 residues. Germline assignment: CDR1 MDHEN and CDR2 SYDVKM. V gave up 6 bases and J gave up 5 bases; unmatched junction bases: 4. The CDR3 sequence is CASRQLAGGNEQYF. Written as DNA, the CDR3 is TGTGCCAGCAGGCAACTAGCGGGGGGGAACGAGCAGTACTTC. The full variable domain, rest sourced from reference TRBV28 and TRBJ2-7, is DVKVTQSSRYLVKRTGEKVFLECVQDMDHENMFWYRQDPGLGLRLIYFSYDVKMKEKGDIPEGYSVSREKKERFSLILESASTNQTSMYLCASRQLAGGNEQYFGPGTRLTVT.

This sequence joins TRBV7-2 and TRBJ2-1, with D hard to call. Germline V gives CDR1 SGHTA, CDR2 FQGNSA. V was shortened by 4 bases and J by 4 bases, with 5 bases between the two germline ends. The CDR3 sequence is 12 residues long. The CDR3 here is CASSSIYNEQFF. CDR3 bases: TGTGCCAGCAGCTCTATTTACAATGAGCAGTTCTTC.

The genes are TRBV2 and TRBJ2-2, with TRBD2 as a possible D gene (5 bases). Germline CDR1 SNHLY, CDR2 FYNNEI. This CDR3 has 13 amino acids. Trimming removed 7 bases at V and 5 bases at J, with 11 bases between. CDR3 sequence (DNA): TGTGCCAGCACCAACGAGGGAACCGGGGAGCTGTTTTTT. As protein: CASTNEGTGELFF. Complete variable domain (other parts from reference TRBV2 and TRBJ2-2): EPEVTQTPSHQVTQMGQEVILRCVPISNHLYFYWYRQILGQKVEFLVSFYNNEISEKSEIFDDQFSVERPDGSNFTLKIRSTKLEDSAMYFCASTNEGTGELFFGEGSRLTVL.

This chain joins TRBV18 and TRBJ2-6, with 7 bases matching TRBD1. V dropped 3 bases and J dropped 0; count of bases not matched to a gene: 5. The CDR3 has 17 residues. Germline CDR1 KGHSH, CDR2 LQKENI. The DNA of the CDR3 is TGTGCCAGCTCACCGGGACAGTTGTCCTCTGGGGCCAACGTCCTGACTTTC. It specifies CASSPGQLSSGANVLTF.

This clone appeared many times. The chain links TRBV13 to TRBJ2-1; no reliable D call. Trimming cost V 3 bases and J 6 bases, with 9 bases left between them. CDR1 PRHDT and CDR2 FYEKMQ come from the germline V gene (reference sequence). The CDR3 totals 13 residues. For the CDR3, the DNA is TGTGCCAGCAGCTTGAAAGTGTTCAATGAGCAGTTCTTC. Its translation: CASSLKVFNEQFF.

The chain recombines TRBV5-4 with TRBJ1-1; D perhaps matches TRBD1 (5 bases). Germline V gives CDR1 SGHNT, CDR2 YYREEE (reference sequence). V lost 2 bases and J 0 bases, leaving 14 bases between the germline ends. The CDR3 covers 16 residues. The CDR3 DNA reads TGTGCCAGCAGCTTACTTATGGGGACGGTGAACACTGAAGCTTTCTTT. Translation gives CASSLLMGTVNTEAFF.

This chain joins TRBV11-3 and TRBJ2-1; D is perhaps TRBD2 (5 bases). The germline V gene has CDR1 SGHNT and CDR2 YENEEA. There are 13 residues in the CDR3. Trimming took off 2 bases at V and 5 bases at J, with 7 bases between the two ends. The CDR3 nucleotides read TGTGCCAGCAGCTTATTCGGGGACAATGAGCAGTTCTTC. It specifies CASSLFGDNEQFF.

This clone was found a few times. This chain uses TRBV11-2 with TRBJ2-1; 8 bases are a match to TRBD1. This CDR3 has 14 residues. J lost 5 bases, V lost 6 bases, and 6 bases had no gene match. Looked up from germline, CDR1 is SGHAT and CDR2 is FQNNGV. CDR3 protein: CASRTDRADNEQFF. The CDR3 DNA follows: TGTGCCAGCAGAACGGACAGGGCGGACAATGAGCAGTTCTTC.

The gene calls are TRBV7-2 and TRBJ1-3; no definite D call. Trimming pared 4 bases from V and 0 bases from J, leaving 4 bases between. The CDR3 extends over 13 amino acids. Germline V gene data show CDR1 as SGHTA and CDR2 as FQGNSA. CDR3 sequence reads: CASSWDSGNTIYF. The CDR3 DNA follows: TGTGCCAGCAGCTGGGACTCTGGAAACACCATATATTTT.

This clone was seen at least ten times. V usage is TRBV5-1 and J usage is TRBJ2-7; D remains unclear. V lost 0 bases, J lost 3 bases, and 7 bases lay in between. Germline lookup yields CDR1 SGHRS and CDR2 YFSETQ. The CDR3 contains 13 residues. The CDR3 protein is CASSLGRIYEQYF. In DNA form, the CDR3 reads TGCGCCAGCAGCTTGGGGCGGATCTACGAGCAGTACTTC.

V and J are TRBV5-4 and TRBJ2-5; D is tentatively TRBD1 or TRBD2 (5 bases each). This CDR3 has 16 residues. Germline loops: CDR1 SGHNT, CDR2 YYREEE (reference sequence). Trimming removed 4 bases from V and 5 bases from J, with 21 bases in between. CDR3 region: CASSLHPEGSRETQYF. The DNA of the CDR3 is TGTGCCAGCAGCCTCCACCCCGAGGGGTCGCGCGAGACCCAGTACTTC. Drawing the rest from reference TRBV5-4 and TRBJ2-5, the complete variable domain is ETGVTQSPTHLIKTRGQQVTLRCSSQSGHNTVSWYQQALGQGPQFIFQYYREEENGRGNFPPRFSGLQFPNYSSELNVNALELDDSALYLCASSLHPEGSRETQYFGPGTRLLVL.

This clone was detected only a few times. An end of the junction differs from the germline gene, which may be a read error. The chain employs TRBV10-3 and TRBJ1-4; D gene unclear. There are 15 residues in the CDR3. CDR1 and CDR2 (germline): ENHRY, SYGVKD. The CDR3 nucleotides are TGTGCCAGCAGTGAAGCCTCACAGCATAATGAAAAACTGTTTTTT. Translation gives CASSEASQHNEKLFF.

In this sample, this clone turned up a few times. J is TRBJ2-5 and V is TRBV7-7; TRBD1 aligns across 12 bases. The germline CDR1 and CDR2 sequences are SSHAT and FNYEAQ (reference sequence). V lost 5 bases to trimming and J lost 4 bases; unmatched junction nucleotides: 5. The CDR3 loop spans 15 amino acids. The CDR3 sequence is CASSTGTGGRETQYF. The CDR3 DNA sequence: TGTGCCAGCAGCACCGGGACAGGGGGCCGAGAGACCCAGTACTTC.

In the case of this clone: No conserved phenylalanine or tryptophan ends this CDR3, so it is likely a read error. V usage is TRBV10-3 and J usage is TRBJ1-1; maybe TRBD1 (6 bases). V lost 6 bases and J lost 1, with 12 bases in between. This CDR3 is 14 amino acids long. The germline V gene has CDR1 ENHRY and CDR2 SYGVKD. The CDR3 loop reads CAISRQERNTEAFL. CDR3 in DNA: TGTGCCATCAGCCGACAGGAAAGGAACACTGAAGCTTTCCTT.